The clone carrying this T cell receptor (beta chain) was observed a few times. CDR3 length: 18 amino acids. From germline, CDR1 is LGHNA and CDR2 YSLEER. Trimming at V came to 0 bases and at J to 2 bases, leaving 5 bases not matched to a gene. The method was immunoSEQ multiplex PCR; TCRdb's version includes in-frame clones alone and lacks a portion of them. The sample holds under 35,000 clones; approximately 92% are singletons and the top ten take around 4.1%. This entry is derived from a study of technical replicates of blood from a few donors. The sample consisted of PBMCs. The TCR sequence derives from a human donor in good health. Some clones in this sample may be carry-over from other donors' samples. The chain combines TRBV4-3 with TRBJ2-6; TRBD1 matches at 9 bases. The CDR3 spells CASSQDRDRAAGANVLTF. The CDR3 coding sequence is TGCGCCAGCAGCCAAGACCGGGACAGGGCCGCTGGGGCCAACGTCCTGACTTTC.